These 17 T cell receptor beta chains were sequenced from one sample in a study of cytotoxic CD8 clonotypes in ibrutinib-treated CLL (dated by TCRdb to 2020 to 2022). Libraries were prepared through the immunoSEQ multiplex PCR assay. Sourced from immuneACCESS, this table was stored by TCRdb with only in-frame sequences that have V and J called. A share of the clones is absent; for the studies checked, an unresolved V gene accounts for under half, and the remainder has no known explanation. The sample includes approximately 320,000 clones, with over 60% observed a single time. The ten most abundant clones make up roughly 6.8% of the sample. Sequences were derived from PBMCs, sampled after 36 months of ibrutinib treatment. These receptors were obtained from a human donor with chronic lymphocytic leukemia.

The V and J genes are TRBV21-1 and TRBJ1-4. TRBV21-1 is flagged as a pseudogene. The CDR3 is 15 residues long. The CDR3, as DNA: TGTGCCAGCAGCAAAGTGGACCTCCCTTGGGAAAAACTGTTTTTT. It codes for CASSKVDLPWEKLFF.

This chain connects TRBV30 to TRBJ1-2; weak D call: TRBD1 (6 bases). Per the germline V gene, CDR1 is GTSNPN and CDR2 is SVGIG (reference sequence). The CDR3 has 15 residues. Trimming removed 3 bases at V and 3 bases at J, with 17 bases between. The CDR3 coding sequence is TGTGCCTGGAGGCCCGGGGGCGGGTCTCACTATGGCTACACCTTC. Its translation: CAWRPGGGSHYGYTF.

The rearrangement uses TRBV5-1 and TRBJ1-2, with a weak D call TRBD1 (5 bases). V lost 3 bases, J lost 4 bases, and 16 bases lay in between. The V gene's germline CDR1 is SGHRS and CDR2 YFSETQ. CDR3 length: 15 amino acids. The CDR3 region has the DNA TGCGCCAGCAGCTGGGACGTGAAGGTGGGCTATGGCTACACCTTC. Its translation: CASSWDVKVGYGYTF.

The chain is built from TRBV14 and TRBJ1-4; D not certain. The germline V gene encodes CDR1 SGHDN and CDR2 FVKESK. The CDR3 spans 12 residues. Trimming removed 4 bases from V and 8 bases from J, with 8 bases in between. As DNA, the CDR3 is TGTGCCAGCAGCCTCTTGAGAGAAAAACTGTTTTTT. This sequence encodes CASSLLREKLFF.

This clone has a handful of counts. The chain uses TRBV7-9 and TRBJ2-1; TRBD1 matches 7 bases. Germline trimming cut 4 bases from V and 11 bases from J; bases unmatched to any gene: 8. CDR3 length: 13 amino acids. Germline CDR1 reads SEHNR; CDR2 reads FQNEAQ (reference sequence). The CDR3 here is CASSSPWDSQQFF. The CDR3 DNA reads TGTGCCAGCAGCTCCCCTTGGGACAGTCAGCAGTTCTTC. Based on the CDR3 plus reference TRBV7-9 and TRBJ2-1, the full variable domain is DTGVSQNPRHKITKRGQNVTFRCDPISEHNRLYWYRQTLGQGPEFLTYFQNEAQLEKSRLLSDRFSAERPKGSFSTLEIQRTEQGDSAMYLCASSSPWDSQQFFGPGTRLTVL.

The gene calls are TRBV28 and TRBJ2-1; TRBD2 agrees at 7 bases. Germline V gives CDR1 MDHEN, CDR2 SYDVKM. CDR3 length equals 14 residues. V gave up 10 bases and J gave up 3 bases; unmatched junction bases: 9. The CDR3 spells CATVGGPIYNEQFF. CDR3 nucleotide sequence: TGTGCCACCGTGGGAGGGCCCATCTACAATGAGCAGTTCTTC.

This chain joins TRBV7-8 and TRBJ2-7, with 8 bases that match TRBD2. The CDR3 is 14 amino acids. Germline CDR1 SGHVS, CDR2 FQNEAQ. Trimming cost V 6 bases and J 2 bases; bases outside gene matches: 6. The CDR3 sequence is CASRQRERPYEQYF. The DNA of the CDR3 is TGTGCCAGCAGACAGCGGGAGCGACCCTACGAGCAGTACTTC. The variable domain in full, with the rest retrieved from reference TRBV7-8 and TRBJ2-7, is GAGVSQSPRYKVAKRGQDVALRCDPISGHVSLFWYQQALGQGPEFLTYFQNEAQLDKSGLPSDRFFAERPEGSVSTLKIQRTQQEDSAVYLCASRQRERPYEQYFGPGTRLTVT.

The chain couples TRBV4-1 to TRBJ2-5, with 8 bases matching TRBD2. In germline, CDR1 is MGHRA, CDR2 YSYEKL. This CDR3 is built from 15 residues. J gave up 4 bases and V 3 bases, and 7 bases lay outside the gene matches. CDR3 DNA sequence: TGCGCCAGCAGCCAGTGGAGGACTAGCCCAGAGACCCAGTACTTC. Its translation is CASSQWRTSPETQYF.

The chain is built from TRBV6-1 and TRBJ1-1, with a weak D call TRBD1 (5 bases). CDR3 length: 13 residues. Germline V gene lookup returns CDR1 MNHNS and CDR2 SASEGT. Trimming took 7 bases from V and 11 from J, leaving 20 bases between them. The CDR3 DNA sequence: TGTGCCAGCATGGGACCCGGGCCCCGAGGGGCTTTCTTT. The encoded protein is CASMGPGPRGAFF.

This chain joins TRBV27 and TRBJ2-7; D is perhaps TRBD1 or TRBD2 (5 bases each). This CDR3 has 13 residues. Deletions cut 8 bases from V and 0 bases from J, with 11 bases between. Germline loops: CDR1 MNHEY, CDR2 SMNVEV (reference sequence). This CDR3 reads CASSAGSSYEQYF. The CDR3 nucleotides are TGTGCCAGCTCCGCAGGGAGCTCCTACGAGCAGTACTTC.

This rearrangement joins TRBV7-3 to TRBJ1-3, with D unclear. Trimming removed 5 bases at V and 0 bases at J, with 5 bases between. The V gene's germline CDR1 is SGHTA and CDR2 FQGTGA. This CDR3 comprises 13 residues. The CDR3 DNA reads TGTGCCAGCAGCATCTCCTCTGGAAACACCATATATTTT. It specifies CASSISSGNTIYF.

The V gene is TRBV7-6, the J gene TRBJ2-3, with TRBD2 identical over 8 bases. V shed 6 bases and J 3 bases; nucleotides not matched to a gene: 17. Germline V gene sequence: CDR1 SGHVS, CDR2 FNYEAQ. The CDR3 covers 18 residues. CDR3 protein: CASSTPVVAGPWTDTQYF. For the CDR3, the DNA is TGTGCCAGCAGTACTCCAGTGGTAGCGGGGCCCTGGACAGATACGCAGTATTTT.

In this sample, this clone turned up a few times. The V call is TRBV7-8, the J call TRBJ2-1, with D possibly being TRBD1 (6 bases). The CDR3 contains 15 residues. CDR1 and CDR2 (germline): SGHVS, FQNEAQ. V was clipped by 6 bases and J by 0 bases, with 12 bases between them. The DNA of the CDR3 is TGTGCCAGCAGATCCGGGACACCCTCCTACAATGAGCAGTTCTTC. This encodes CASRSGTPSYNEQFF.

V and J are TRBV14 and TRBJ2-7; tentatively, D is TRBD1 or TRBD2 (5 bases each). Germline values: CDR1 SGHDN, CDR2 FVKESK. The germline V and J ends were trimmed by 2 bases and 3 bases, with 8 bases remaining between them. This CDR3 region has 13 residues. The CDR3 region is CASSQYGGYEQYF. CDR3 nucleotides: TGTGCCAGCAGCCAATATGGGGGCTACGAGCAGTACTTC.

The chain couples TRBV7-9 to TRBJ1-2, with D maybe TRBD1 (6 bases). Germline-derived CDR1 and CDR2 are SEHNR and FQNEAQ (reference sequence). The V end lost 7 bases, the J end lost 8 bases, and 20 bases lay between the germline ends. The CDR3 is 14 residues long. In nucleotides, the CDR3 is TGTGCCAGCAACCCCCTAGGGGGGAGGGACGGCTACACCTTC. Translation gives CASNPLGGRDGYTF.

In DNA form, the CDR3 reads TGCAGCGCAGGGTTTTGGGCTGAAGCTTTCTTT. Residues: CSAGFWAEAFF. The chain combines TRBV29-1 with TRBJ1-1; D is perhaps TRBD1 (5 bases). Trimming cost V 7 bases and J 6 bases, with 12 bases left between them. The V gene's germline CDR1 is SQVTM and CDR2 ANQGSEA. The CDR3 is made up of 11 amino acids.

The rearrangement links TRBV28 to TRBJ2-3; D is perhaps TRBD1 (6 bases). The length of the CDR3 is 13 residues. Germline V gene lookup returns CDR1 MDHEN and CDR2 SYDVKM. V was trimmed by 6 bases and J by 11 bases, leaving 18 bases between them. The chain's CDR3 is CASSPRGTEMQYF. In DNA, the CDR3 is TGTGCCAGCAGCCCCAGGGGCACCGAGATGCAGTATTTT.